A selection of T cell receptor beta chains follows, all from one sample in a study of OX40 agonist ivuxolimab in advanced cancers. Some clones are missing from TCRdb's copy, which holds only in-frame ones; the method was immunoSEQ multiplex PCR. The sample comprises tens of thousands of clones, about 84% of which are singletons, and around 2.7% rests with the top ten. The sequenced sample was CD4+ or CD8+ T cells sorted from blood, obtained in a trial of the OX40 agonist ivuxolimab. These receptors all stem from an adult with an advanced solid tumor such as melanoma, head and neck, liver or kidney cancer. Each CDR3 is given with its conserved first and last residue. Each record gives: CDR3 protein, CDR3 DNA, J gene, D gene, V gene, clone size. D genes are given only for firm matches. For some rows the clone size is stated as once, few or many, or as a class when expanded; others skip it.

CDR3: CASSLQGISYEQYF; DNA: TGTGCCAGCAGCTTACAGGGGATCTCCTACGAGCAGTACTTC; J: TRBJ2-7; D: TRBD1; V: TRBV5-4; size: NA
CDR3: CASSLTTGGGELFF; DNA: TGTGCCAGCAGCTTAACGACAGGGGGCGGGGAGCTGTTTTTT; J: TRBJ2-2; D: TRBD1; V: TRBV7-3; size: NA
CDR3: CASSLGTSSGNTIYF; DNA: TGTGCCAGCAGCTTAGGCACAAGCTCTGGAAACACCATATATTTT; J: TRBJ1-3; D: NA; V: TRBV11-1; size: NA
CDR3: CASKFYGGPISEQYF; DNA: TGTGCCAGCAAGTTCTATGGGGGGCCCATTTCCGAGCAGTACTTC; J: TRBJ2-7; D: NA; V: TRBV6-6; size: NA
CDR3: CASSLDGGNYEQYF; DNA: TGCGCCAGCAGCTTGGATGGGGGGAACTACGAGCAGTACTTC; J: TRBJ2-7; D: NA; V: TRBV5-1; size: few
CDR3: CASSAGGPQHF; DNA: TGTGCCAGCAGCGCTGGGGGGCCCCAGCATTTT; J: TRBJ1-5; D: NA; V: TRBV5-6; size: NA
CDR3: CASSERFGGNQPQHF; DNA: TGTGCCAGCAGTGAAAGATTTGGGGGAAATCAGCCCCAGCATTTT; J: TRBJ1-5; D: NA; V: TRBV2; size: NA
CDR3: CASSVTRRSSYNEQFF; DNA: TGTGCCAGCAGCGTAACCCGGAGAAGCTCCTACAATGAGCAGTTCTTC; J: TRBJ2-1; D: NA; V: TRBV9; size: NA
CDR3: CSAGLAGIASTDTQYF; DNA: TGCAGCGCTGGACTAGCGGGGATCGCTAGCACAGATACGCAGTATTTT; J: TRBJ2-3; D: TRBD2; V: TRBV29-1; size: NA
CDR3: CASSVPRTGHNSPLHF; DNA: TGTGCCAGCAGCGTACCACGGACAGGGCATAATTCACCCCTCCACTTT; J: TRBJ1-6; D: TRBD1; V: TRBV7-2; size: NA
CDR3: CATWGGGFTDTQYF; DNA: TGTGCCACCTGGGGCGGGGGATTCACAGATACGCAGTATTTT; J: TRBJ2-3; D: TRBD2; V: TRBV15; size: NA
CDR3: CASSMALSAGANVLTF; DNA: TGTGCCAGTAGTATGGCCCTCTCGGCTGGGGCCAACGTCCTGACTTTC; J: TRBJ2-6; D: NA; V: TRBV19; size: NA
CDR3: CSVERGAGFDTQYF; DNA: TGCAGCGTTGAAAGGGGGGCTGGGTTCGATACGCAGTATTTT; J: TRBJ2-3; D: NA; V: TRBV29-1; size: NA